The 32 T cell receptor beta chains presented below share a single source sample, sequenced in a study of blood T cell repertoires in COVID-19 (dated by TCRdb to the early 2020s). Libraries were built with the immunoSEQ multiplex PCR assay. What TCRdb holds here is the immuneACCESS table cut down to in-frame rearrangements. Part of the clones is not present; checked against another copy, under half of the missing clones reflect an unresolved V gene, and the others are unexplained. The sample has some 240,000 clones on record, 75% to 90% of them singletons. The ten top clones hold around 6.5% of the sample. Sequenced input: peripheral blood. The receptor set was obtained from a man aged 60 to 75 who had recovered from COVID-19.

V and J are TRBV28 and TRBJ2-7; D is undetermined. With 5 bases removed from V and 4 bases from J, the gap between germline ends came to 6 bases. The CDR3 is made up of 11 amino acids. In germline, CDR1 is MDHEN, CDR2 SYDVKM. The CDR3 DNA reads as TGTGCCAGCAGTCTACTTTACGAGCAGTACTTC. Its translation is CASSLLYEQYF.

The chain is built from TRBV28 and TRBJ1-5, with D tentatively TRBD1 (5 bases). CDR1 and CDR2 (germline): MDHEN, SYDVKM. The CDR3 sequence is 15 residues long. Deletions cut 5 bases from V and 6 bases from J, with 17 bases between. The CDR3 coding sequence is TGTGCCAGCAGTCTCCGAGGCGGGAGGGGTCAGCCCCAGCATTTT. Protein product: CASSLRGGRGQPQHF.

CDR3 sequence: CASSQEGHHRETQYF. The CDR3 nucleotides read TGCGCCAGCAGCCAAGAAGGTCACCACAGAGAGACCCAGTACTTC. The rearrangement joins TRBV4-1 to TRBJ2-5; D remains ambiguous. The CDR3 runs 15 residues. Germline V gives CDR1 MGHRA, CDR2 YSYEKL. V was trimmed by 0 bases and J by 4 bases, leaving 12 bases between them.

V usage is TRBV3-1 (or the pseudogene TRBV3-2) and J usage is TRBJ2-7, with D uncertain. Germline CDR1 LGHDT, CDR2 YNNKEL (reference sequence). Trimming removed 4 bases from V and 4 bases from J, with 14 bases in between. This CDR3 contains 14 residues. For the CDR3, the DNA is TGTGCCAGCAGCCTTCAGGCAGCAAAGTACGAGCAGTACTTC. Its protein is CASSLQAAKYEQYF.

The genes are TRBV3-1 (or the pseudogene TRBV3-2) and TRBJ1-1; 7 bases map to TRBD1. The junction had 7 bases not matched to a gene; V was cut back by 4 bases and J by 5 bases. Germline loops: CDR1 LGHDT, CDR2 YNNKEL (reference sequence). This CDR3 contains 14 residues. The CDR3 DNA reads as TGTGCCAGCAGCCGGGACAGCACAAGGACTGAAGCTTTCTTT. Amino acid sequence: CASSRDSTRTEAFF.

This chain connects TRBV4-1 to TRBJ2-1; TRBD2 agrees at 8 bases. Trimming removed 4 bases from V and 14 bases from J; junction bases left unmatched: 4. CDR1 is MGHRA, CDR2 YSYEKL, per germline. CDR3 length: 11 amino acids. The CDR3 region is CASSLGTREFF. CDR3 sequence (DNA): TGCGCCAGCAGCCTCGGGACTAGGGAGTTCTTC.

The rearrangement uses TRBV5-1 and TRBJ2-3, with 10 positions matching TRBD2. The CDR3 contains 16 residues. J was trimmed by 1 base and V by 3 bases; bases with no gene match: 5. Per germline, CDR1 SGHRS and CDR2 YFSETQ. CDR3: CASSYYSGGGTDTQYF. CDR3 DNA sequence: TGCGCCAGCAGCTATTACAGCGGGGGGGGCACAGATACGCAGTATTTT. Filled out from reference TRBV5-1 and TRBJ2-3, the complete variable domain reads KAGVTQTPRYLIKTRGQQVTLSCSPISGHRSVSWYQQTPGQGLQFLFEYFSETQRNKGNFPGRFSGRQFSNSRSEMNVSTLELGDSALYLCASSYYSGGGTDTQYFGPGTRLTVL.

CDR3 loop: CASSQTGQGRNSPLHF. Here the CDR3 DNA reads TGCGCCAGCAGCCAAACGGGACAGGGAAGAAATTCACCCCTCCACTTT. The genes are TRBV4-1 and TRBJ1-6; 9 bases are a match to TRBD1. This CDR3 region has 16 residues. V lost 2 bases and J lost 7; bases outside the gene matches: 6. Per the germline V gene, CDR1 is MGHRA and CDR2 is YSYEKL.

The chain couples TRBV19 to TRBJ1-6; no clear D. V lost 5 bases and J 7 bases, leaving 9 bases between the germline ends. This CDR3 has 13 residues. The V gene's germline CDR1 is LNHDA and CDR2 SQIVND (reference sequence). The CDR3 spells CASSSYSNSPLHF. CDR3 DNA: TGTGCCAGTAGTTCCTACAGCAATTCACCCCTCCACTTT.

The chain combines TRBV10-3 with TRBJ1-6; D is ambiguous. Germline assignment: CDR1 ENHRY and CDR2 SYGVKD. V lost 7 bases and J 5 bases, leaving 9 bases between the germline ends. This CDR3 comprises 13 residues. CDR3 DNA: TGTGCCATCATGCCCGGGAATAATTCACCCCTCCACTTT. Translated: CAIMPGNNSPLHF.

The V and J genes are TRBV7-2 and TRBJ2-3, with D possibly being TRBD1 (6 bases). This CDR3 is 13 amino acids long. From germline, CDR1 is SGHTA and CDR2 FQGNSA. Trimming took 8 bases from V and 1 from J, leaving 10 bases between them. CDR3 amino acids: CASSDRRTDTQYF. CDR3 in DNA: TGTGCCAGCTCGGACAGACGCACAGATACGCAGTATTTT. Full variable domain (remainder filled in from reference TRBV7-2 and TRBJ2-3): GAGVSQSPSNKVTEKGKDVELRCDPISGHTALYWYRQSLGQGLEFLIYFQGNSAPDKSGLPSDRFSAERTGGSVSTLTIQRTQQEDSAVYLCASSDRRTDTQYFGPGTRLTVL.

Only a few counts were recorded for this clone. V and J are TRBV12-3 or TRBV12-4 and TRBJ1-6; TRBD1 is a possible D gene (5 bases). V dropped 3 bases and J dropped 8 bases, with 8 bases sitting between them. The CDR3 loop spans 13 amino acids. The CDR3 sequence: CASSFEGDSPLHF. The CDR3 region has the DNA TGTGCCAGCAGTTTTGAAGGGGATTCACCCCTCCACTTT.

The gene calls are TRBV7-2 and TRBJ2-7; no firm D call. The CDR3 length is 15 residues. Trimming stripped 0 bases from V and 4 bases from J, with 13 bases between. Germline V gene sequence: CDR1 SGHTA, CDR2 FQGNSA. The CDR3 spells CASSLALEPGYEQYF. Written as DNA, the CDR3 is TGTGCCAGCAGCTTAGCGCTAGAGCCCGGGTACGAGCAGTACTTC.

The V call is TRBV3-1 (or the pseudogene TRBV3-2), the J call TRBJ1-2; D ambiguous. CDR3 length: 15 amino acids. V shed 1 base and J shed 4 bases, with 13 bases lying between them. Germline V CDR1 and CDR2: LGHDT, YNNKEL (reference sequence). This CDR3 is CASSQGGVTSYGYTF. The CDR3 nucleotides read TGTGCCAGCAGCCAAGGAGGCGTTACGAGCTATGGCTACACCTTC.

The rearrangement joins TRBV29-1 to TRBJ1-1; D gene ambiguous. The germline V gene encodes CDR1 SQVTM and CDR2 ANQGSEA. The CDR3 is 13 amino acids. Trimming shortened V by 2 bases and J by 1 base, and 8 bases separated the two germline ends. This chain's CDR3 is CSVEWTPNTEAFF. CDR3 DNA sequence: TGCAGCGTTGAATGGACTCCGAACACTGAAGCTTTCTTT.

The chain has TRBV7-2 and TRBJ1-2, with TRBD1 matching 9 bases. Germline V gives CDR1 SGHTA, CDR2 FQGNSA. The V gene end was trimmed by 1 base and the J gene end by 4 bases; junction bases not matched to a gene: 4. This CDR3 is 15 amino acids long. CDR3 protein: CASSLETGGIYGYTF. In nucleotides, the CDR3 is TGTGCCAGCAGCTTAGAGACAGGGGGAATCTATGGCTACACCTTC. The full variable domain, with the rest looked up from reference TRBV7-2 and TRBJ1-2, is GAGVSQSPSNKVTEKGKDVELRCDPISGHTALYWYRQSLGQGLEFLIYFQGNSAPDKSGLPSDRFSAERTGGSVSTLTIQRTQQEDSAVYLCASSLETGGIYGYTFGSGTRLTVV.

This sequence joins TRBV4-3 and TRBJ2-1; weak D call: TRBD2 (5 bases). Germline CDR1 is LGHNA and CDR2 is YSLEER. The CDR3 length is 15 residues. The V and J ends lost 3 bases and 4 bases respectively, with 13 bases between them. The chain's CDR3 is CASSQALGGYNEQFF. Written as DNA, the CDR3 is TGCGCCAGCAGCCAGGCACTAGGTGGGTACAATGAGCAGTTCTTC.

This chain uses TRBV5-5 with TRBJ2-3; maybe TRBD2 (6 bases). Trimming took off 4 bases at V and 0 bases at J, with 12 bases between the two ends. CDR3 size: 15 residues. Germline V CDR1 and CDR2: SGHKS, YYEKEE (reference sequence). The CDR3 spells CASSRPGLSTDTQYF. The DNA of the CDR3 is TGTGCCAGCAGCCGTCCGGGACTCAGCACAGATACGCAGTATTTT.

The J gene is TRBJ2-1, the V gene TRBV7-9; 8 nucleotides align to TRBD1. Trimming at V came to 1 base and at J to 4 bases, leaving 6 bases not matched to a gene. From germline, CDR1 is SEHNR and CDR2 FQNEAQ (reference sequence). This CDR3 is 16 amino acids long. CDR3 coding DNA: TGTGCCAGCAGCTTAGGTGGGACAGGTTTTTACAATGAGCAGTTCTTC. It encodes CASSLGGTGFYNEQFF.

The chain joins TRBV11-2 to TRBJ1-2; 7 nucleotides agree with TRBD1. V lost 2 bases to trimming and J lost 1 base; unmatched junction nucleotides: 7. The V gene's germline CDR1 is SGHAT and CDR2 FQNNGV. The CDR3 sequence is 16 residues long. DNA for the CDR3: TGTGCCAGCAGCTTAAAATTAGGACAGGATAACTATGGCTACACCTTC. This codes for CASSLKLGQDNYGYTF.

The CDR3 coding sequence is TGTGCCTGCCAAGGACACTTGAACACTGAAGCTTTCTTT. This sequence encodes CACQGHLNTEAFF. The chain links TRBV30 to TRBJ1-1; tentatively, D is TRBD1 (5 bases). V was cut by 6 bases and J by 0 bases, with 11 bases left in between. The CDR3 has 13 amino acids. CDR1 GTSNPN and CDR2 SVGIG come from the germline V gene (reference sequence).

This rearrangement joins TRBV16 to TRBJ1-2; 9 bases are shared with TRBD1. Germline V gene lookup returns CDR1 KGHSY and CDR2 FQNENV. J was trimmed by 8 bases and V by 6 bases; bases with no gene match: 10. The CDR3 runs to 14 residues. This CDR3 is CASRRTGGAGGYTF. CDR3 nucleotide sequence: TGTGCCAGCAGACGCACAGGGGGCGCAGGAGGCTACACCTTC.

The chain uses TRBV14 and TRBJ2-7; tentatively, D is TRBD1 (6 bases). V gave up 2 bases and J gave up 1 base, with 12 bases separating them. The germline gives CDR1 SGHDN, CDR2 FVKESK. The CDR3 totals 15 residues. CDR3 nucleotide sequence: TGTGCCAGCAGCCAAAGCACAGGGTTGTCCTACGAGCAGTACTTC. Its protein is CASSQSTGLSYEQYF.

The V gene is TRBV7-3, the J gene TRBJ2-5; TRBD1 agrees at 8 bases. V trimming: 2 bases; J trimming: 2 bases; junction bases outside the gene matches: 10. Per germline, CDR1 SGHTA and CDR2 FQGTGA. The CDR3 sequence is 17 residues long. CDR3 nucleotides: TGTGCCAGCAGCTTAGGCCCCGCCGGGACAGGTCAAGAGACCCAGTACTTC. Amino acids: CASSLGPAGTGQETQYF.

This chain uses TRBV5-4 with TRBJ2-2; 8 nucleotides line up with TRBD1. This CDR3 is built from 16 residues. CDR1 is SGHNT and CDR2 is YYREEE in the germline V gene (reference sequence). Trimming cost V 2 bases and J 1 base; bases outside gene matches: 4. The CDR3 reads CASSLDRGWNTGELFF. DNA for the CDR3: TGTGCCAGCAGCTTAGACAGGGGTTGGAACACCGGGGAGCTGTTTTTT. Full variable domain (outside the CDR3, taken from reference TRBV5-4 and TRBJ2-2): ETGVTQSPTHLIKTRGQQVTLRCSSQSGHNTVSWYQQALGQGPQFIFQYYREEENGRGNFPPRFSGLQFPNYSSELNVNALELDDSALYLCASSLDRGWNTGELFFGEGSRLTVL.

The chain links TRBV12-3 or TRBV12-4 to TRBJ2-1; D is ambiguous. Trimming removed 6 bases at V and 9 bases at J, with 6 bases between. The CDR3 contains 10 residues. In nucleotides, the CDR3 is TGTGCCAGCAGGTCCGGTGAGCAGTTCTTC. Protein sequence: CASRSGEQFF.

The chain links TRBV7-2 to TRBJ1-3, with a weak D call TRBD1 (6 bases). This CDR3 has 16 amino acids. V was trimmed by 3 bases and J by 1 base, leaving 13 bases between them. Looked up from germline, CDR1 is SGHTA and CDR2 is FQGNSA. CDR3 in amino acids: CASSFSTGMSGNTIYF. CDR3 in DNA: TGTGCCAGCAGCTTTAGTACAGGGATGTCTGGAAACACCATATATTTT.

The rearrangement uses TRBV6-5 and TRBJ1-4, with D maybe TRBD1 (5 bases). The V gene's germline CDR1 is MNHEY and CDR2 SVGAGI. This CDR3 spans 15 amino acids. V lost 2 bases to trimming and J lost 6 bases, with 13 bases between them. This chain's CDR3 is CASSYSDSQHEKLFF. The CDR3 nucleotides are TGTGCCAGCAGTTACAGCGACAGTCAGCATGAAAAACTGTTTTTT.

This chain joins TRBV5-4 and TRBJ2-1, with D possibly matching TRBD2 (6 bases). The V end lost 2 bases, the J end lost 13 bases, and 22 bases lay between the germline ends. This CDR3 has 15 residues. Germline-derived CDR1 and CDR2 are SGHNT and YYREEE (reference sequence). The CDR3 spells CASSFGGPGLRDQFF. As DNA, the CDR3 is TGTGCCAGCAGCTTCGGGGGTCCGGGTTTGAGAGATCAGTTCTTC.

CDR3 nucleotide sequence: TGCAGTGCTAGGTTATCGGATACGCAGTATTTT. Amino acids: CSARLSDTQYF. The rearrangement joins TRBV20-1 to TRBJ2-3; D uncertain. The germline V gene has CDR1 DFQATT and CDR2 SNEGSKA (reference sequence). This CDR3 is built from 11 residues. V lost 3 bases and J lost 6, with 7 bases in between.

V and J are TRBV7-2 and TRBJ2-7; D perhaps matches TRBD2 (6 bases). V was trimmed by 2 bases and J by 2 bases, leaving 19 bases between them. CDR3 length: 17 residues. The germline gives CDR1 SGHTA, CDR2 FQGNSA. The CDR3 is CASSLPSGSTKTYEQYF. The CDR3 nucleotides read TGTGCCAGCAGCTTACCCAGCGGGTCCACTAAAACCTACGAGCAGTACTTC.

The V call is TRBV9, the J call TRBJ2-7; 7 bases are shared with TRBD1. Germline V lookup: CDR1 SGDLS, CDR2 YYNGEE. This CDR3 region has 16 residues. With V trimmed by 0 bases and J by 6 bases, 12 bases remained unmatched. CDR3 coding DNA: TGTGCCAGCAGCGTAGCGGGCGACAGGGCCTCTGGCGAGCAGTACTTC. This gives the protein CASSVAGDRASGEQYF. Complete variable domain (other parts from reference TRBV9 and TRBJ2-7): DSGVTQTPKHLITATGQRVTLRCSPRSGDLSVYWYQQSLDQGLQFLIQYYNGEERAKGNILERFSAQQFPDLHSELNLSSLELGDSALYFCASSVAGDRASGEQYFGPGTRLTVT.